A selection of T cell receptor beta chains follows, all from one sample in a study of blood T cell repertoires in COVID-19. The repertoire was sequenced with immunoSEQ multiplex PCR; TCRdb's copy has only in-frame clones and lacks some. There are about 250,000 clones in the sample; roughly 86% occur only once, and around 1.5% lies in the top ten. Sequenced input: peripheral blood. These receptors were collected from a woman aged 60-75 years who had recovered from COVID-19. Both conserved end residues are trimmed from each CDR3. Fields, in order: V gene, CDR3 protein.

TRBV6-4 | ASSPGTGGTGELF
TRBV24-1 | ATSDPNQGLQH
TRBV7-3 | ASSLNSGGADEQF
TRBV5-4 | ASSPYGGAWETQY
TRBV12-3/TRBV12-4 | ASTLRTDTQY
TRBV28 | ASSLESPSGNSPLH
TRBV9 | ASSVGTSPSTDTQY
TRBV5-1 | ASSVGGNTEAF
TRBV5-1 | ASSLRQGASDGYT
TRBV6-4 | ASSDGGPAF
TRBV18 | ASSWQSGGGEDTQY
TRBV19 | ASSGIRTGLGDTQY
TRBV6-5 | ASSPLAGGPYEQF
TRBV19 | ASSTGRTGELF
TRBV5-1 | ASSFTGDYGYT
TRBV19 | ASSYRDAGNQPQH
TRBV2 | ASGGDRGILEQY
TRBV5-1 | ASSLRGQGTEAF
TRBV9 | ASSGGSTGGWETQY
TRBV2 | ATQGDSTGYGYT
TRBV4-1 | ASSQEGRGRLDGYT
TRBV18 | ASSLRGQENEKLF
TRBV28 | ASSFGDRLTGELF
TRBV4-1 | ASSQTGVSNQPQH
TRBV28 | AIRQGSYGYT
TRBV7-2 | ASSLALYNSPLH
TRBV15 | ATSRERDRGSNEQF
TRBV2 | ASGGVGETQY
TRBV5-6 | ASRPGSLYTEAF
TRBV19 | ASSHRQMNTEAF
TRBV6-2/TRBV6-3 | ASSYHNRDRLNEQY
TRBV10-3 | AISVNRGNTEAF
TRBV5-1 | ASSLSPVSTYEQY
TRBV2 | ASSELGQTGGYT
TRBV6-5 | ASSRGNPESEAF
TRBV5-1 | ASSATGTGGAEQY
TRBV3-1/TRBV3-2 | ASHQGTVYSSYEQY
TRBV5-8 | ASSLEEARRFYGYT
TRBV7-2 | ASSLDQGQPQH
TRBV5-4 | ASSLRTGGRGGYT
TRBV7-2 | ASSPDWGGPTNEKLF
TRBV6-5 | ASRWTGMNTEAF
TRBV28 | ASTQRDPREKLF
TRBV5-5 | ASSLGRGQHLSNQPQH
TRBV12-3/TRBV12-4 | ASTAPGTGELF
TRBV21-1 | ASSKDWVDSGNTIY
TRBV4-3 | ASSHRGGPTEAF
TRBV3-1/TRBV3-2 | ASSPSVADTQY
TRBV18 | ASSNRHAYEQY
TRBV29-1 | SVSRSQETQY
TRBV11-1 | ASSFPGTSGTDTQY
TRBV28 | ASSRSGGFTDTQY
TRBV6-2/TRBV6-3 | ASSPRERASGY
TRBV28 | ASSTGGRVRSEQF